Each of the 32 T cell receptor beta chains below was sequenced from the same sample in a study of T cell changes during pregnancy in multiple sclerosis. The table came from immunoSEQ multiplex PCR; TCRdb's copy has only in-frame clones and leaves some out. Of about 80,000 clones detected, around 94% appear once; the ten largest clones hold roughly 0.9%. Sequencing was performed on peripheral blood, taken in the second trimester of pregnancy. These receptors were collected from a female donor in good health, enrolled as a control in a pregnancy study.

V is TRBV4-1 and J is TRBJ2-3; 10 nucleotides agree with TRBD1. V shed 2 bases and J 5 bases; nucleotides not matched to a gene: 4. The length of the CDR3 is 15 residues. The germline V gene has CDR1 MGHRA and CDR2 YSYEKL. In DNA, the CDR3 is TGCGCCAGCAGCCAATTGGGACAGGGGCAAGATACGCAGTATTTT. This translates into CASSQLGQGQDTQYF.

This chain connects TRBV7-9 to TRBJ2-1, with TRBD1 identical over 9 bases. The CDR3 totals 16 residues. The ends lost 5 bases at V and 8 bases at J; junction bases unmatched: 13. Germline V gene lookup returns CDR1 SEHNR and CDR2 FQNEAQ (reference sequence). In DNA, the CDR3 is TGTGCCAGCAGCCTCTTCCTGGGACAGGGTTTTGATGAGCAGTTCTTC. Residues: CASSLFLGQGFDEQFF. Filled out from reference TRBV7-9 and TRBJ2-1, the complete variable domain reads DTGVSQNPRHKITKRGQNVTFRCDPISEHNRLYWYRQTLGQGPEFLTYFQNEAQLEKSRLLSDRFSAERPKGSFSTLEIQRTEQGDSAMYLCASSLFLGQGFDEQFFGPGTRLTVL.

The rearrangement uses TRBV11-2 and TRBJ2-7; 7 bases map to TRBD1. The CDR3 has 14 amino acids. V was clipped by 2 bases and J by 7 bases; unmatched bases: 8. Germline assignment: CDR1 SGHAT and CDR2 FQNNGV. The CDR3 nucleotides are TGTGCCAGCAGCTTAAGCAGGGGGATTGAAGAGCAGTACTTC. Protein: CASSLSRGIEEQYF.

Only a few counts were recorded for this clone. The rearrangement uses TRBV5-1 and TRBJ2-7; TRBD1 matches 7 bases. Germline-derived CDR1 and CDR2 are SGHRS and YFSETQ. The CDR3 has 14 residues. After removal of 0 bases from V and 6 bases from J, the junction contained 6 bases not matched to a gene. In nucleotides, the CDR3 is TGCGCCAGCAGCTTGGGACAGGGCCGAGGCGAGCAGTACTTC. Translation: CASSLGQGRGEQYF.

The chain couples TRBV5-1 to TRBJ2-5, with TRBD1 identical over 7 bases. From germline, CDR1 is SGHRS and CDR2 YFSETQ. The CDR3 loop spans 14 amino acids. The V segment lost 4 bases and the J segment 5 bases; nucleotides outside the gene matches: 8. The chain's CDR3 is CASSPRQGLETQYF. For the CDR3, the DNA is TGCGCCAGCAGCCCTCGACAGGGTTTGGAGACCCAGTACTTC.

In this sample, this clone turned up once. This sequence joins TRBV19 and TRBJ2-7, with TRBD1 matching 10 bases. This CDR3 spans 14 amino acids. Trimming took 3 bases from V and 3 from J; bases not matched to a gene: 2. Germline values: CDR1 LNHDA, CDR2 SQIVND (reference sequence). The CDR3 nucleotides are TGTGCCAGTAGTATTGGACAGGGGGACTACGAGCAGTACTTC. Its translation is CASSIGQGDYEQYF.

The rearrangement links TRBV18 to TRBJ2-1; 11 bases agree with TRBD1. Germline values: CDR1 KGHSH, CDR2 LQKENI. This CDR3 comprises 17 residues. V was clipped by 4 bases and J by 6 bases; unmatched bases: 11. The CDR3 sequence is CASSLPGGQGDPNEQFF. The CDR3 bases are TGTGCCAGCTCACTACCAGGGGGACAGGGGGACCCCAATGAGCAGTTCTTC.

The chain's CDR3 is CASSSRRTGNPQETQYF. The DNA for the CDR3 is TGTGCCAGTAGTTCGAGGAGAACAGGGAACCCCCAAGAGACCCAGTACTTC. The chain uses TRBV19 and TRBJ2-5; possibly TRBD1 for D (6 bases). V gave up 5 bases and J gave up 1 base, with 20 bases separating them. The CDR3 sequence is 17 residues long. Germline assignment: CDR1 LNHDA and CDR2 SQIVND (reference sequence).

The rearrangement links TRBV19 to TRBJ2-7; TRBD1 aligns across 8 bases. V lost 3 bases and J lost 2; bases outside the gene matches: 3. Germline CDR1 and CDR2: LNHDA and SQIVND (reference sequence). This CDR3 is 14 amino acids long. Here the CDR3 DNA reads TGTGCCAGTAGTATCGGGACAGGACCCTACGAGCAGTACTTC. Encoded protein: CASSIGTGPYEQYF.

The chain couples TRBV2 to TRBJ2-7; D is ambiguous. Trimming took 1 base from V and 7 from J, leaving 11 bases between them. The CDR3 covers 13 residues. The germline V gene encodes CDR1 SNHLY and CDR2 FYNNEI. The CDR3 DNA follows: TGTGCCAGCAGTGAAGTGGCAACAGCTGAGCAGTACTTC. It encodes CASSEVATAEQYF.

This clone was seen more than once but under ten times. The gene calls are TRBV7-8 and TRBJ2-3; 12 nucleotides line up with TRBD2. With 3 bases clipped from V and 6 bases from J, the junction kept 10 bases outside the gene matches. Germline V gene sequence: CDR1 SGHVS, CDR2 FQNEAQ. The CDR3 totals 17 residues. This CDR3 reads CASSFTSSGRARDTQYF. The CDR3 DNA reads as TGTGCCAGCAGCTTCACTTCTAGCGGGAGGGCCCGTGATACGCAGTATTTT.

This clone was counted a single time. The gene calls are TRBV15 and TRBJ1-2; the D is unclear. Germline lookup yields CDR1 LNHNV and CDR2 YYDKDF (reference sequence). The V end lost 6 bases, the J end lost 0 bases, and 5 bases lay between the germline ends. The CDR3 length is 12 residues. CDR3 residues: CATSPTNYGYTF. CDR3 DNA sequence: TGTGCCACCAGTCCTACTAACTATGGCTACACCTTC.

V gene TRBV7-9 combines with J gene TRBJ1-1; no reliable D call. The CDR3 spans 15 residues. Looked up from germline, CDR1 is SEHNR and CDR2 is FQNEAQ (reference sequence). The ends were cut back, 2 bases at V and 5 bases at J, with 15 bases in the middle. The CDR3 here is CASSLITDGGTEAFF. In DNA form, the CDR3 reads TGTGCCAGCAGCTTAATCACCGACGGCGGGACTGAAGCTTTCTTT.

The V gene is TRBV5-8, the J gene TRBJ2-1, with TRBD2 identical over 7 bases. CDR3 size: 15 residues. Germline CDR1 reads SGHTS; CDR2 reads YDEGEE. V lost 4 bases and J lost 10; bases outside the gene matches: 14. The CDR3 sequence: CASSPTSLNEGEQFF. CDR3 DNA sequence: TGTGCCAGCAGCCCGACTAGCCTAAATGAGGGCGAGCAGTTCTTC. Variable domain in full (rest from reference TRBV5-8 and TRBJ2-1): EAGVTQSPTHLIKTRGQQATLRCSPISGHTSVYWYQQALGLGLQFLLWYDEGEERNRGNFPPRFSGRQFPNYSSELNVNALELEDSALYLCASSPTSLNEGEQFFGPGTRLTVL.

The chain uses TRBV29-1 and TRBJ2-3; 9 positions match TRBD1. Trimming took 7 bases from V and 3 from J; bases not matched to a gene: 2. CDR1 is SQVTM, CDR2 ANQGSEA, per germline. The CDR3 covers 12 residues. The CDR3 sequence: CSAGQGTDTQYF. In DNA form, the CDR3 reads TGCAGCGCCGGACAGGGGACAGATACGCAGTATTTT.

J is TRBJ2-5 and V is TRBV18, with 8 bases matching TRBD1. Germline V gene lookup returns CDR1 KGHSH and CDR2 LQKENI. The CDR3 length is 15 residues. Germline trimming cut 2 bases from V and 1 base from J; bases unmatched to any gene: 3. In DNA form, the CDR3 reads TGTGCCAGCTCACCATTTACAGGGGGCCAAGAGACCCAGTACTTC. It translates to CASSPFTGGQETQYF.

V is TRBV7-2 and J is TRBJ2-1; D unclear. V lost 3 bases and J 8 bases, leaving 11 bases between the germline ends. This CDR3 contains 13 residues. The germline CDR1 and CDR2 sequences are SGHTA and FQGNSA. The CDR3 DNA reads TGTGCCAGCAGCTTGGGTAGTCGGGATGAGCAGTTCTTC. Translation gives CASSLGSRDEQFF. The variable domain in full, completed from reference TRBV7-2 and TRBJ2-1, reads GAGVSQSPSNKVTEKGKDVELRCDPISGHTALYWYRQSLGQGLEFLIYFQGNSAPDKSGLPSDRFSAERTGGSVSTLTIQRTQQEDSAVYLCASSLGSRDEQFFGPGTRLTVL.

The chain employs TRBV5-1 and TRBJ2-5, with D perhaps matching TRBD1 (6 bases). CDR1 is SGHRS and CDR2 is YFSETQ in the germline V gene. Trimming removed 3 bases from V and 5 bases from J, with 14 bases in between. The CDR3 contains 14 residues. The CDR3 sequence: CASSYRTRGETQYF. In DNA form, the CDR3 reads TGCGCCAGCAGCTATCGTACTAGGGGGGAGACCCAGTACTTC.

J is TRBJ1-6 and V is TRBV5-6, with 9 bases lining up with TRBD1. V shed 4 bases, J shed 9 bases, and the junction held 8 bases outside the gene matches. This CDR3 contains 15 residues. Germline V gene sequence: CDR1 SGHDT, CDR2 YYEEEE. The CDR3 coding sequence is TGTGCCAGCAGCATGGGACAGGGTAGTGGTTCACCCCTCCACTTT. As protein: CASSMGQGSGSPLHF.

The chain combines TRBV28 with TRBJ2-5, with D tentatively TRBD1 (6 bases). Germline CDR1 is MDHEN and CDR2 is SYDVKM. This CDR3 spans 16 amino acids. Trimming left V 8 bases short and J 4 bases short, with 23 bases between. The DNA of the CDR3 is TGTGCCAGCCAGCAGTCCCCAGCCGGGACACCAGAGACCCAGTACTTC. It codes for CASQQSPAGTPETQYF.

CDR3 DNA sequence: TGCGCCAGCAGTCCGGCCGGGACAGGGGATTTCCCCAACGTCCTGACTTTC. Translated: CASSPAGTGDFPNVLTF. J is TRBJ2-6 and V is TRBV23-1; TRBD1 matches 10 bases. TRBV23-1 is an ORF; its function is uncertain. There are 17 residues in the CDR3. Losses at the gene ends were 4 bases for V and 8 bases for J; bases not matched to a gene: 11.

This chain's CDR3 is CASADSTYEQYF. The CDR3 bases are TGTGCCAGCGCGGACAGTACCTACGAGCAGTACTTC. The V call is TRBV2, the J call TRBJ2-7; weak D call: TRBD1 (6 bases). CDR1 is SNHLY, CDR2 FYNNEI, per germline. V lost 8 bases and J lost 2, with 10 bases in between. This CDR3 has 12 amino acids.

This chain joins TRBV2 and TRBJ1-5, with TRBD1 identical over 10 bases. This CDR3 spans 14 amino acids. V was clipped by 7 bases and J by 9 bases; unmatched bases: 9. Germline assignment: CDR1 SNHLY and CDR2 FYNNEI. The CDR3 region is CASKRTGGEGPQHF. CDR3 sequence (DNA): TGTGCCAGCAAACGGACAGGGGGGGAAGGGCCCCAGCATTTT.

The genes are TRBV7-2 and TRBJ2-3, with 7 bases fitting TRBD2. The V gene's germline CDR1 is SGHTA and CDR2 FQGNSA. V lost 1 base, J lost 5 bases, and 6 bases stayed unmatched. This CDR3 contains 15 residues. The DNA for the CDR3 is TGTGCCAGCAGCTTAGGTCTAGGCGGGGGAGATACGCAGTATTTT. It translates to CASSLGLGGGDTQYF.

V usage is TRBV6-5 and J usage is TRBJ2-1; 11 nucleotides align to TRBD1. The CDR3 loop spans 15 amino acids. Germline V gene sequence: CDR1 MNHEY, CDR2 SVGAGI. The V segment lost 6 bases and the J segment 8 bases; nucleotides outside the gene matches: 9. The CDR3 DNA reads TGTGCCAGCAGCCCCGGGACAGGGGGGTTGGATGAGCAGTTCTTC. Translated: CASSPGTGGLDEQFF.

This chain links TRBV30 with TRBJ1-3, with D unresolved. Trimming removed 0 bases at V and 1 base at J, with 7 bases between. The CDR3 length is 14 residues. The V gene's germline CDR1 is GTSNPN and CDR2 SVGIG (reference sequence). CDR3 DNA sequence: TGTGCCTGGAGTGTACGGCGGTCTGGAAACACCATATATTTT. Residues: CAWSVRRSGNTIYF.

A remark on this clone: Other DNA sequences in this specimen translate into the identical CDR3. The rearrangement joins TRBV28 to TRBJ1-5, with D possibly TRBD1 on 6 matching bases. Germline loops: CDR1 MDHEN, CDR2 SYDVKM. With 4 bases removed from V and 6 bases from J, the gap between germline ends came to 10 bases. The CDR3 loop spans 13 amino acids. CDR3 amino acids: CASSSRGIQPQHF. The CDR3 DNA sequence: TGTGCCAGCAGTTCCAGGGGTATTCAGCCCCAGCATTTT.

The chain recombines TRBV18 with TRBJ2-7, with a tentative D call TRBD1 (6 bases). V lost 5 bases and J 0 bases, leaving 11 bases between the germline ends. The length of the CDR3 is 14 residues. Germline loops: CDR1 KGHSH, CDR2 LQKENI. The CDR3 spells CASSTQGSSYEQYF. CDR3 coding DNA: TGTGCCAGCTCAACGCAGGGGAGCTCCTACGAGCAGTACTTC.

The CDR3 region is CASRRGGRLAKNIQYF. CDR3 nucleotide sequence: TGTGCCAGCAGGAGAGGCGGCCGGTTAGCCAAAAACATTCAGTACTTC. The chain links TRBV28 to TRBJ2-4; D remains ambiguous. This CDR3 comprises 16 residues. V dropped 6 bases and J dropped 0 bases, with 15 bases sitting between them. Germline loops: CDR1 MDHEN, CDR2 SYDVKM. The full variable domain, rest sourced from reference TRBV28 and TRBJ2-4, is DVKVTQSSRYLVKRTGEKVFLECVQDMDHENMFWYRQDPGLGLRLIYFSYDVKMKEKGDIPEGYSVSREKKERFSLILESASTNQTSMYLCASRRGGRLAKNIQYFGAGTRLSVL.

This sequence joins TRBV4-2 and TRBJ2-7; 7 bases fit TRBD1. Trimming took 1 base from V and 0 from J; bases not matched to a gene: 3. Germline V gene lookup returns CDR1 LGHNA and CDR2 YNFKEQ. This CDR3 has 15 residues. CDR3 sequence (DNA): TGTGCCAGCAGCCAAGTGACAGGGAGCTCCTACGAGCAGTACTTC. The encoded protein is CASSQVTGSSYEQYF.

The CDR3 loop is CASSPGRGPYNEQFF. In DNA form, the CDR3 reads TGTGCCAGCAGTCCCGGCAGGGGGCCCTACAATGAGCAGTTCTTC. This sequence joins TRBV5-4 and TRBJ2-1; 8 positions match TRBD1. The trim removed 5 bases at V and 2 bases at J, leaving 6 bases unmatched. The CDR3 is 15 amino acids. Germline CDR1 and CDR2: SGHNT and YYREEE (reference sequence).

This clone was seen once. This rearrangement joins TRBV19 to TRBJ2-7; 9 nucleotides match TRBD2. CDR1 and CDR2 (germline): LNHDA, SQIVND (reference sequence). With V trimmed by 6 bases and J by 1 base, 1 base remained unmatched. This CDR3 is 13 amino acids long. The CDR3 region has the DNA TGTGCCAGTAGGCGGGAGGGATCCTACGAGCAGTACTTC. This translates into CASRREGSYEQYF.